The 10 T cell receptor beta chains listed next were all sequenced from one sample in a study of blood T cell repertoires in COVID-19. Clones were read by immunoSEQ multiplex PCR, and TCRdb kept only the in-frame ones, dropping some. Of fewer than 110,000 clones in the sample, 70% to 90% are singletons; the top ten hold 3.5%. The sequenced sample was peripheral blood. The receptors were gathered from a human donor in a cohort sampled during active COVID-19.

This clone was picked up a small number of times. CDR3 nucleotides: TGCGCCAGCAGCCAAGATAGGGGAGGATATAATGGCTACACCTTC. Residues: CASSQDRGGYNGYTF. The chain is built from TRBV4-3 and TRBJ1-2; TRBD1 might be the D (5 bases). The CDR3 extends over 15 amino acids. V was pared by 0 bases and J by 6 bases, with 14 bases between. CDR1 LGHNA and CDR2 YSLEER come from the germline V gene.

This chain links TRBV3-1 (or the pseudogene TRBV3-2) with TRBJ1-1; 8 bases match TRBD1. The germline V gene has CDR1 LGHDT and CDR2 YNNKEL (reference sequence). J was trimmed by 2 bases and V by 0 bases; bases with no gene match: 8. The CDR3 is 17 amino acids. DNA for the CDR3: TGTGCCAGCAGCCAAGATTATCCCCAGGGGGCCAACACTGAAGCTTTCTTT. This gives the protein CASSQDYPQGANTEAFF.

This clone was seen only once. The rearrangement uses TRBV27 and TRBJ1-1; tentative D call: TRBD1 (6 bases). V lost 5 bases, J lost 4 bases, and 17 bases lay in between. The CDR3 is made up of 15 amino acids. Germline V lookup: CDR1 MNHEY, CDR2 SMNVEV (reference sequence). The CDR3 DNA reads TGTGCCAGCAGTAGACCAGGGGTTGGTGGCACTGAAGCTTTCTTT. This sequence encodes CASSRPGVGGTEAFF.

J is TRBJ1-2 and V is TRBV2, with 8 nucleotides matching TRBD1. The CDR3 covers 15 residues. The V and J ends lost 2 bases and 3 bases, in that order; junction bases with no gene match: 5. Germline loops: CDR1 SNHLY, CDR2 FYNNEI. The CDR3 sequence is CASSERRGQDYGYTF. CDR3 DNA: TGTGCCAGCAGTGAAAGGCGGGGACAGGACTATGGCTACACCTTC.

The gene calls are TRBV7-3 and TRBJ2-6, with D tentatively TRBD1 (6 bases). Trimming took 8 bases from V and 6 from J, leaving 11 bases between them. The CDR3 spans 13 residues. Germline V gene sequence: CDR1 SGHTA, CDR2 FQGTGA. This chain's CDR3 is CASASGQANVLTF. The CDR3 region has the DNA TGTGCCAGCGCCTCGGGACAGGCCAACGTCCTGACTTTC.

This sequence joins TRBV4-1 and TRBJ1-5; TRBD1 matches 9 bases. The CDR3 is 15 amino acids. V shed 1 base and J 5 bases; nucleotides not matched to a gene: 3. Germline V lookup: CDR1 MGHRA, CDR2 YSYEKL. In DNA, the CDR3 is TGCGCCAGCAGCCAAGTCACAGGGGGCGATCAGCCCCAGCATTTT. Protein: CASSQVTGGDQPQHF.

The rearrangement joins TRBV5-1 to TRBJ2-3; no clear D gene. V lost 0 bases and J lost 1, with 9 bases in between. Germline lookup yields CDR1 SGHRS and CDR2 YFSETQ. This CDR3 has 15 amino acids. CDR3 protein: CASSLGQQGTDTQYF. DNA of the CDR3: TGCGCCAGCAGCTTGGGGCAGCAGGGCACAGATACGCAGTATTTT.

In this sample, this clone turned up once. Its ends do not fully match the called genes, so a read error is possible. The rearrangement joins TRBV6-5 to TRBJ1-5; a weak D match, TRBD1 (5 bases). The germline CDR1 and CDR2 sequences are MNHEY and SVGAGI. CDR3 size: 12 residues. CDR3 sequence reads: CAVQVSNQLQHF. The CDR3 nucleotides read TGTGCCGTACAGGTTAGCAATCAGCTCCAGCATTTT.

V and J are TRBV10-2 and TRBJ2-1; 9 bases are shared with TRBD2. This CDR3 contains 15 residues. Germline CDR1 reads WSHSY; CDR2 reads SAAADI. Trimming cost V 3 bases and J 2 bases; bases outside gene matches: 2. Here the CDR3 DNA reads TGCGCCAGCAGTGAACTAGCGGGTGCCTACAATGAGCAGTTCTTC. Amino acid sequence: CASSELAGAYNEQFF.

The V and J genes are TRBV24-1 and TRBJ2-7; weak D call: TRBD2 (6 bases). CDR1 is KGHDR and CDR2 is SFDVKD in the germline V gene. V was trimmed by 4 bases and J by 3 bases, leaving 12 bases between them. There are 14 residues in the CDR3. DNA for the CDR3: TGTGCCACCAGTGAAACTAGCTTAGGCTACGAGCAGTACTTC. Amino acid sequence: CATSETSLGYEQYF.